This TCR beta chain was recovered during a study of beta chain features in type 1 diabetes (dated by TCRdb to 2016 to 2019). In terms of the full investigation: Patients and healthy donors did not differ in mean age, gender distribution, total cell number or subset yield. Across all samples, about 110 million sorted cells were examined, and cell number per subset correlated strongly with RNA yield. The study compared the TCRB repertoires of sorted circulating CD4+ T cell subsets in recently diagnosed type 1 diabetes patients with those in matched healthy donors. Naive and central memory subsets were obtained from all 30 or so donors, but regulatory and stem cell-like memory subsets were isolated from only 8 patients and 8 healthy donors. Overall study results and their limits: The naive, central memory and regulatory TCRB repertoires appeared to resemble one another more closely among patients than among healthy donors. Only small numbers of individuals were included in the HLA sub-analyses, which left unresolved whether HLA type had any influence on TCRB rearrangement. At VDJ recombination sites, patients with type 1 diabetes made fewer insertions and deleted more nucleotides, a pattern implying thymic rearrangement abnormalities. PCR may preferentially amplify shorter templates, but because patient and control samples were amplified and corrected together, any resulting skew would affect both groups equally. Type 1 diabetes patients showed a moderate but significant shortening of TCRB CDR3 length in all four CD4+ subsets. Because cDNA rather than genomic DNA was sequenced, highly expressing activated cells could have been over-represented, although no difference in activation and CD3 levels was found between groups.

The entire isolated RNA was reverse transcribed using the High Capacity cDNA Reverse Transcription Kit, and thus expressed TCRB transcripts were sequenced. Deep immunoSEQ sequencing was applied to naive, central memory and regulatory T cell samples, giving an average of around 3.8 million total reads per sample. After sorted cells were lysed in RLT buffer, RNA was extracted with DNase-treated RNeasy Micro or Mini kits, with the choice depending on cell number. Each cell subset was processed on its own to prevent cross-contamination, while patient and healthy donor samples were processed together. The immunoSEQ multiplex PCR was used to amplify TCRB sequences from cDNA, generating 87-bp fragments that spanned the CDR3 region. The amplicons were sequenced using the Illumina HiSeq platform. In the paper's pipeline: Synthetic template baselines were used to correct PCR bias computationally, reads within Hamming distance 2 were collapsed together, and singletons that could not be merged were discarded. Reads were aligned against IMGT to assign V, D and J genes, CDR3 length and insertions or deletions at six rearrangement sites. Within each subset, clonotype counts were normalized to the number of sorted cells before true diversity and Gini coefficients were calculated with the tcR R package. The overlap coefficient, calculated on TCRB nucleotide sequences, was used to quantify repertoire sharing. TCRdb's version of the immuneACCESS table is confined to in-frame rearrangements and falls short of the full clone set. An unresolved V gene accounts for under half of the shortfall where checked; the remainder is of unknown origin. That table gives V, J and clone size, and the DNA gave D and trimming. For this sample there are 300,000 or so clones; approximately 9.7% appear just once. The ten largest clones capture 1% of the sample.

V loses 0 bases of germline sequence and J loses 9 bases, and the interval between the two ends is 16 bases. The CDR3 starts with the cysteine, ends with the phenylalanine, and has 16 residues. Just the 48-base CDR3 DNA is kept, in frame starting at base 1. CDR1 SGHRS and CDR2 YFSETQ were looked up in the germline V gene. Each donor gave one peripheral blood draw, around 100 mL on average, collected into heparinised tubes. Naive, central memory, regulatory and stem cell-like memory CD4+ T cells were sorted on a BD FACSAria II using a panel including CD45RO, CCR7, CD25, CD127, CD95 and CD27. A purity above 98% was achieved for all sorted populations. PBMCs were isolated immediately by Lymphoprep density gradient centrifugation and stained directly without culture. To minimize batch effects, samples were stained and sorted in pairs, one healthy donor with one patient per experiment. Regarding this clone: Its antigen has not been determined. The record has no base qualities; no much larger clone is one base away.

Recombination joined TRBV5-1 with TRBJ1-6, with TRBD1 perhaps the D gene, on 5 matching bases. This clonotype was sampled from a man aged 25-45 years with type 1 diabetes. Sequenced input: central memory CD4+ T cells from blood. In nucleotides, the sequence is TGCGCCAGCAGCTTGGGAGCGGGAGGGGCCGCTTCACCCCTCCACTTT. Its protein product is CASSLGAGGAASPLHF.